This passage covers 11 T cell receptor beta chains from one sample sequenced in a study of control samples from healthy donors and cancer patients. The assay was immunoSEQ multiplex PCR, and TCRdb's table has in-frame clones only and misses some. The sample yields 210,000 or so clones, roughly nine tenths seen once. The source material was blood. All receptors derive from a man aged 25 to 40 in good health.

This sequence joins TRBV24-1 and TRBJ1-2; D remains unclear. The CDR3 length is 12 residues. From germline, CDR1 is KGHDR and CDR2 SFDVKD. V shed 9 bases and J shed 4 bases, with 11 bases lying between them. CDR3 residues: CATWALGYGYTF. The CDR3, as DNA: TGTGCCACCTGGGCGTTGGGCTATGGCTACACCTTC.

This clone showed up just once. The chain is built from TRBV6-6 and TRBJ1-2, with D possibly being TRBD1 (6 bases). V lost 6 bases to trimming and J lost 0 bases, with 17 bases between them. Germline values: CDR1 MNHNY, CDR2 SVGAGI (reference sequence). The length of the CDR3 is 16 residues. The CDR3 DNA is TGTGCCAGCAGGCCTCCCGGGGGGGCGTCTAACTATGGCTACACCTTC. Its protein is CASRPPGGASNYGYTF.

V usage is TRBV5-1 and J usage is TRBJ2-3; TRBD1 or TRBD2 may be the D gene (5 bases each). The CDR3 extends over 18 amino acids. With 3 bases removed from V and 4 bases from J, the gap between germline ends came to 24 bases. Per germline, CDR1 SGHRS and CDR2 YFSETQ. The DNA for the CDR3 is TGCGCCAGCAGCTCCGGAGAAGGGGCCTCGGGGAGACCAGATACGCAGTATTTT. Protein: CASSSGEGASGRPDTQYF.

The chain links TRBV28 to TRBJ1-2; D call uncertain. Per germline, CDR1 MDHEN and CDR2 SYDVKM. This CDR3 has 12 residues. Trimming pared 5 bases from V and 4 bases from J, leaving 8 bases between. CDR3 sequence reads: CASSRHIYGYTF. CDR3 DNA: TGTGCCAGCAGTAGGCACATCTATGGCTACACCTTC.

The chain uses TRBV5-8 and TRBJ1-6; unclear D gene. The germline V gene has CDR1 SGHTS and CDR2 YDEGEE. The CDR3 is made up of 13 amino acids. V lost 4 bases and J lost 7, with 9 bases in between. In DNA, the CDR3 is TGTGCCAGCAGCACACCGGGCAATTCACCCCTCCACTTT. Amino acid sequence: CASSTPGNSPLHF.

The chain couples TRBV29-1 to TRBJ2-6; D is undetermined. This CDR3 has 14 residues. Germline CDR1 is SQVTM and CDR2 is ANQGSEA. Deletions cut 1 base from V and 2 bases from J, with 6 bases between. The CDR3 spells CSVEGGTGANVLTF. The CDR3 nucleotides are TGCAGCGTTGAAGGCGGCACTGGGGCCAACGTCCTGACTTTC.

The chain recombines TRBV7-6 with TRBJ2-2; possible D gene TRBD2, 6 bases. V was cut by 3 bases and J by 1 base, with 12 bases left in between. CDR1 and CDR2 (germline): SGHVS, FNYEAQ. This CDR3 spans 16 amino acids. Here the CDR3 DNA reads TGTGCCAGCAGCTTTACTCCCGGGGGGAACACCGGGGAGCTGTTTTTT. As protein: CASSFTPGGNTGELFF.

The chain has TRBV7-9 and TRBJ2-7; D remains ambiguous. Per germline, CDR1 SEHNR and CDR2 FQNEAQ (reference sequence). This CDR3 contains 14 residues. V lost 2 bases and J lost 3, with 11 bases in between. This CDR3 reads CASSLSYNDYEQYF. As DNA, the CDR3 is TGTGCCAGCAGCTTATCGTACAACGACTACGAGCAGTACTTC.

V and J are TRBV4-1 and TRBJ2-2; 15 nucleotides align to TRBD2. CDR3 length equals 19 residues. V dropped 0 bases and J dropped 0; count of bases not matched to a gene: 2. Looked up from germline, CDR1 is MGHRA and CDR2 is YSYEKL. The CDR3 spells CASSQEWTSGGANTGELFF. The CDR3 DNA reads TGCGCCAGCAGCCAAGAGTGGACTAGCGGGGGGGCGAACACCGGGGAGCTGTTTTTT.

The chain recombines TRBV7-3 with TRBJ1-6; D might be TRBD1 (6 bases). This CDR3 region has 14 residues. Germline CDR1 is SGHTA and CDR2 is FQGTGA. V was shortened by 1 base and J by 7 bases, with 8 bases between the two germline ends. The CDR3 DNA sequence: TGTGCCAGCAGCTTAAGGGACACAAATTCACCCCTCCACTTT. Translated, it gives CASSLRDTNSPLHF.

This chain joins TRBV2 and TRBJ2-2, with 9 bases fitting TRBD1. Germline V CDR1 and CDR2: SNHLY, FYNNEI. The ends lost 6 bases at V and 5 bases at J; junction bases unmatched: 4. The CDR3 covers 14 residues. DNA for the CDR3: TGTGCCAGCAGCCGACAGGGGGTAACCGGGGAGCTGTTTTTT. Translated: CASSRQGVTGELFF.